The source of this T cell receptor (beta chain) is a study of blood T cell repertoires in COVID-19. In the authors' workflow: For nucleated cells, counts were estimated from reference gene primer amplification. Some clones are missing from TCRdb's copy, which holds only in-frame ones; the method was immunoSEQ multiplex PCR. The V and J calls and clone size are taken from that table; D and trimming were inferred from the DNA. This sample carries 100,000 to 110,000 clones, about 83% of them seen once, and the ten largest clones take around 13%. CDR3 size: 15 residues. CDR1 and CDR2 (germline): SGHKS, YYEKEE (reference sequence). J was trimmed by 6 bases and V by 4 bases; bases with no gene match: 8.

The receptor was derived from a human donor in a cohort sampled during active COVID-19. The gene calls are TRBV5-5 and TRBJ2-1; TRBD2 agrees at 9 bases. The sequenced material came from peripheral blood. DNA for the CDR3: TGTGCCAGCAGCACCGCGGGGGGGCCTGTCAATGAGCAGTTCTTC. Translating gives CASSTAGGPVNEQFF.